Listed below are T cell receptor beta chains from one sample, sequenced in a study of cytomegalovirus exposure and HLA in healthy donors. Here immunoSEQ multiplex PCR was the method, and the copy in TCRdb shows in-frame clones only, minus some. The sample includes about 170,000 clones, 80% to 90% of them seen just once. Sequenced: PBMCs. The receptors stem from a woman younger than 35 in good health and CMV-seronegative. Each CDR3 is given with its conserved first and last residue. D genes are given only for firm matches. A row's size may be missing; if present it is once, few, many or a size class.

CDR3 protein,CDR3 DNA,D gene,clone size,J gene,V gene
CASSSNQQGYGYTF,TGCGCCAGCAGCTCTAACCAGCAGGGGTATGGCTACACCTTC,.,.,TRBJ1-2,TRBV5-1
CASSSISTGHVANYGYTF,TGCGCCAGCAGCTCCATCTCTACTGGACACGTTGCCAACTATGGCTACACCTTC,.,.,TRBJ1-2,TRBV5-1
CASSLGDRPTNEKLFF,TGTGCCAGCAGCTTGGGGGACAGGCCGACTAATGAAAAACTGTTTTTT,TRBD1,.,TRBJ1-4,TRBV7-9
CASSRQRQGAKNIQYF,TGCGCCAGCAGCCGTCAGAGGCAGGGAGCCAAAAACATTCAGTACTTC,.,.,TRBJ2-4,TRBV4-3
CASTNNRAGGYEQYF,TGTGCCAGCACCAACAACCGGGCGGGAGGGTACGAGCAGTACTTC,TRBD2,.,TRBJ2-7,TRBV7-2
CASSRRGSSNQPQHF,TGTGCCAGCAGTAGACGGGGGAGTAGCAATCAGCCCCAGCATTTT,.,.,TRBJ1-5,TRBV28
CASSVLSAGELFF,TGTGCCAGCAGCGTTCTGAGCGCCGGGGAGCTGTTTTTT,.,once,TRBJ2-2,TRBV9
CASSSSNEKLFF,TGTGCCAGCAGCTCCTCTAATGAAAAACTGTTTTTT,.,once,TRBJ1-4,TRBV13
CASSQGAGNAYNEQFF,TGCGCCAGCAGCCAAGGGGCGGGAAATGCCTACAATGAGCAGTTCTTC,.,few,TRBJ2-1,TRBV4-1
CASSGTGETEAFF,TGTGCCAGCAGCGGAACAGGGGAGACTGAAGCTTTCTTT,TRBD1,.,TRBJ1-1,TRBV7-9
CASSLYTGRNTGELFF,TGTGCCAGCAGCTTATATACAGGGCGAAACACCGGGGAGCTGTTTTTT,.,.,TRBJ2-2,TRBV7-8
CASNWAELTYEQYF,TGTGCCAGCAATTGGGCTGAACTTACCTACGAGCAGTACTTC,.,.,TRBJ2-7,TRBV28
CASSLGLASNNEQFF,TGTGCCAGCAGCTTAGGGTTGGCTAGCAACAATGAGCAGTTCTTC,.,.,TRBJ2-1,TRBV11-3
CAIGLADNEQFF,TGTGCCATAGGACTAGCGGACAATGAGCAGTTCTTC,TRBD2,.,TRBJ2-1,TRBV19
CASSLESRTSGRDNTGELFF,TGTGCCAGCAGTTTAGAGTCGCGGACTAGCGGGAGGGATAACACCGGGGAGCTGTTTTTT,TRBD2,few,TRBJ2-2,TRBV28
CASSVALQGVSRDTEAFF,TGTGCCAGCAGCGTAGCTTTGCAGGGGGTGAGTCGGGACACTGAAGCTTTCTTT,TRBD1,.,TRBJ1-1,TRBV9
CASSRGLAGGDTQYF,TGTGCCAGCAGTCGCGGACTAGCTGGGGGAGATACGCAGTATTTT,TRBD2,.,TRBJ2-3,TRBV6-5
CASSKRGGWTSGNTIYF,TGTGCCAGCAGCAAACGGGGGGGGTGGACCTCTGGAAACACCATATATTTT,.,once,TRBJ1-3,TRBV21-1
CASSPRGLAGSNTGELFF,TGTGCCAGCTCGCCCCGGGGACTAGCGGGTTCGAACACCGGGGAGCTGTTTTTT,TRBD2,.,TRBJ2-2,TRBV18
CASSFRQGSNTEAFF,TGTGCCAGCAGTTTCCGACAGGGGTCGAACACTGAAGCTTTCTTT,TRBD1,.,TRBJ1-1,TRBV27
CASSDTFVGDNSPLHF,TGTGCCAGCAGCGACACCTTTGTAGGCGATAATTCACCCCTCCACTTT,.,.,TRBJ1-6,TRBV6-6
CASSKWGSGRARPARGNEQFF,TGTGCCAGCAGCAAATGGGGTAGCGGGAGGGCCCGACCCGCCAGGGGCAATGAGCAGTTCTTC,.,few,TRBJ2-1,TRBV21-1
CASSQDRTHRGLGTEAFF,TGCGCCAGCAGCCAAGATCGAACACACAGGGGGCTTGGCACTGAAGCTTTCTTT,TRBD1,.,TRBJ1-1,TRBV4-3
CASSPTSGRASSTDTQYF,TGTGCCAGCTCACCCACTAGCGGGAGGGCCTCTAGCACAGATACGCAGTATTTT,TRBD2,.,TRBJ2-3,TRBV18
CASSGMTGEETQYF,TGTGCCAGCAGCGGAATGACAGGGGAAGAGACCCAGTACTTC,TRBD1,.,TRBJ2-5,TRBV9
CASSLDGLADYEQYF,TGTGCCAGCAGCTTAGATGGACTAGCGGATTACGAGCAGTACTTC,TRBD2,.,TRBJ2-7,TRBV7-2
CASSDLAGIGNEQFF,TGTGCCAGCAGCGACCTAGCGGGGATTGGCAATGAGCAGTTCTTC,TRBD2,once,TRBJ2-1,TRBV2
CASSITGTLNTEAFF,TGTGCCAGTAGTATAACCGGGACTTTGAACACTGAAGCTTTCTTT,.,once,TRBJ1-1,TRBV19
CASSLTSQVAYGYTF,TGTGCCAGCAGCTTGACGAGTCAGGTGGCCTATGGCTACACCTTC,.,.,TRBJ1-2,TRBV5-5
CASSWTSAEVQYF,TGTGCCAGCAGCTGGACTAGCGCCGAGGTCCAGTACTTC,TRBD2,once,TRBJ2-5,TRBV7-3
CSVENRAPPYEQYF,TGCAGCGTTGAAAACAGGGCCCCACCCTACGAGCAGTACTTC,.,.,TRBJ2-7,TRBV29-1
CASSQQITENGYTF,TGCGCCAGCAGCCAACAGATAACCGAAAATGGCTACACCTTC,.,.,TRBJ1-2,TRBV4-3